This T cell receptor beta chain derives from a study of blood T cell repertoires in COVID-19 (dated by TCRdb to the early 2020s). Concerning the study at large: Collaborator samples came from the United States, Italy and Spain and covered acute and convalescent phases of COVID-19. The prospective study material was composed of cDNA or gDNA derived from T cells, B-cell-depleted T cells, or PBMCs. Deeply sampled blood TCRbeta repertoires from subjects exposed to, actively infected with, or recovered from COVID-19 were included in the dataset. The repertoires were released in a freely available public database intended as a resource for research on the immune response to SARS-CoV-2. The samples were drawn from the first 160 participants of the ongoing ImmuneRACE study and from some 1,300 subjects provided by 6 global collaborators. The sample metadata nearly always contained a de-identified subject ID, COVID-19 status, age in years and sex. Where available, HLA class I and class II types were taken from metadata supplied by the sample provider and were not determined by assay-based typing.

A remark on this clone: Its antigen is not yet known. Base quality data are lacking; no much larger clone is found one base away.

General study outcomes and caveats: Clinical and demographic metadata were provided uncurated, with the amount varying by source and participant.

Collaborating institutions collected whole blood in K2EDTA tubes following their own protocols. Collaborator samples were shipped for TCRbeta analysis as frozen whole blood, isolated PBMCs, or DNA extracted from either sample type. The immunoSEQ Assay, a bias-controlled multiplex PCR, was used to amplify TCRbeta CDR3 regions from genomic DNA. Turning to the authors' computational methods: The number of nucleated cells in each sample was estimated from the amplification of reference gene primers within the assay. To quantify the absolute abundance of each unique TCRbeta CDR3 rearrangement, sequence reads were collapsed and filtered. For each sample, productive Simpson clonality was calculated by taking the square root of Simpson's diversity index across productive rearrangements. The table was pulled from immuneACCESS by TCRdb, which kept in-frame rearrangements only. Such tables lose some clones; where checked, under half of the loss comes from unresolved V genes, and the rest has no known cause. V, J and clone size are those of that table, while D and trimming were read from the DNA. Present in this sample are around 68,000 clones, around 90% of which were seen just once. The ten largest clones take up about 2.4% of the sample.

This receptor was identified in a human donor in a cohort sampled during active COVID-19. Specimen: peripheral blood.

In nucleotides, the sequence is TGTGCTACCCGGGGACAGCTTACCTACGAGCAGTACTTC. It translates to CATRGQLTYEQYF. The chain couples TRBV11-3 to TRBJ2-7; 7 nucleotides in the junction match TRBD1. Including the terminal cysteine and phenylalanine, the CDR3 comprises 13 residues. The read is trimmed to its CDR3 DNA, 39 bases read in frame from base 1. The germline V gene provides CDR1 SGHNT and CDR2 YENEEA.